The 5 T cell receptor beta chains in this list originate from one sample, sequenced in a study of CD4 T cells in relation to SARS-CoV-2 and coronaviruses. Method: immunoSEQ multiplex PCR; TCRdb's copy keeps in-frame clones and lacks some. The data hold about 36,000 clones, with around 80% observed a single time. Which antigens these TCRs recognize remains unknown. The material sequenced was memory CD4+ T cells from PBMCs, cultured in vitro. These receptors came from an adult with COVID-19.

The chain employs TRBV6-1 and TRBJ1-5, with TRBD1 identical over 10 bases. The J segment lost 4 bases and the V segment lost 3 bases, leaving 9 bases of the junction unmatched. CDR3 length: 17 amino acids. Germline V gene sequence: CDR1 MNHNS, CDR2 SASEGT. DNA for the CDR3: TGTGCCAGCAGTGAGGGACAGGGGTTCGCTCTAAATCAGCCCCAGCATTTT. Its protein is CASSEGQGFALNQPQHF.

The chain joins TRBV10-1 to TRBJ2-5; no clear D. V shed 4 bases and J shed 7 bases, with 13 bases lying between them. This CDR3 comprises 13 residues. Germline V gives CDR1 WNHNN, CDR2 SYGVQD (reference sequence). The CDR3 region is CASSATATGTQYF. DNA for the CDR3: TGCGCCAGCAGTGCGACCGCCACGGGGACCCAGTACTTC.

The V and J genes are TRBV19 and TRBJ2-1, with 12 bases that match TRBD2. The CDR3 has 16 amino acids. Per germline, CDR1 LNHDA and CDR2 SQIVND (reference sequence). Losses at the gene ends were 6 bases for V and 4 bases for J; bases not matched to a gene: 7. In nucleotides, the CDR3 is TGTGCCAGTAGCCGACTAGCGGGAGAGGTGTACAATGAGCAGTTCTTC. It codes for CASSRLAGEVYNEQFF.

The sample holds a few counts of this clone. In nucleotides, the CDR3 is TGTGCCAGCAGCCAGTTGGGGGGCCAGTACTTC. Its protein is CASSQLGGQYF. The gene calls are TRBV7-8 and TRBJ2-5; tentative D call: TRBD2 (6 bases). Trimming took off 5 bases at V and 10 bases at J, with 11 bases between the two ends. CDR3 length: 11 residues. Looked up from germline, CDR1 is SGHVS and CDR2 is FQNEAQ.

The rearrangement joins TRBV30 to TRBJ1-1; D not certain. The CDR3 loop spans 13 amino acids. V was clipped by 0 bases and J by 6 bases, with 11 bases between them. CDR1 GTSNPN and CDR2 SVGIG come from the germline V gene (reference sequence). The CDR3, as DNA: TGTGCCTGGAGTGTACGGCCGGGTTCTGAAGCTTTCTTT. Its translation is CAWSVRPGSEAFF.